One T cell receptor beta chain is described in this entry. V gave up 6 bases and J gave up 3 bases, with 15 bases separating them. Germline V gene sequence: CDR1 LNHNV, CDR2 YYDKDF (reference sequence). The CDR3 has 16 residues. This record belongs to a study of blood T cell repertoires in COVID-19. Study as a whole: Both acute and convalescent COVID-19 samples were obtained from the United States, Italy and Spain. PBMCs, B-cell-depleted T cells, or T cells were the source of the cDNA or gDNA that made up the material.

Original analysis: The authors estimated nucleated cell counts from reference gene primer amplification. This table comes from immunoSEQ multiplex PCR, and its TCRdb copy is limited to in-frame clones, with some not included. Clone size and V and J calls were adopted from that table, with D and trimming inferred from the DNA. The repertoire holds tens of thousands of clones, with 80% as singletons. The TCR comes from a woman between 65 and 79 years old with acute or convalescent COVID-19. The sample taken for sequencing was peripheral blood. This chain connects TRBV15 to TRBJ1-6; D is undetermined. CDR3 sequence: CATSLAGRGYNSPLHF. CDR3 in DNA: TGTGCCACCAGTCTGGCGGGCCGCGGCTATAATTCACCCCTCCACTTT.